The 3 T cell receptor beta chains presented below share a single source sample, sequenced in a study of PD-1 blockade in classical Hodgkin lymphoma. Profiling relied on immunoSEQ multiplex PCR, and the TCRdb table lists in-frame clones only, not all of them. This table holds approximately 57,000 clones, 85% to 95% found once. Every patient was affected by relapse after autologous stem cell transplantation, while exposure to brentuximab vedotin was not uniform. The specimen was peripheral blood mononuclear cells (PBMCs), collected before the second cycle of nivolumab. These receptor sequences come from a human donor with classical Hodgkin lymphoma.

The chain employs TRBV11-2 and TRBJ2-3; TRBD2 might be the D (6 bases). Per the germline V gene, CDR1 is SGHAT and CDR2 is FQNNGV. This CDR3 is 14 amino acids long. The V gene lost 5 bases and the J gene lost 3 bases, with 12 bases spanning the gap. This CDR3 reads CASSPMGGTDTQYF. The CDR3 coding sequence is TGTGCCAGCAGCCCCATGGGGGGAACAGATACGCAGTATTTT.

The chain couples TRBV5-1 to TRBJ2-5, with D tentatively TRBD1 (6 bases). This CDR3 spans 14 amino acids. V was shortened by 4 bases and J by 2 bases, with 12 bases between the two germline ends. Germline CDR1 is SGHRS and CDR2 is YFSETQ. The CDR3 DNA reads TGCGCCAGCAGCCTCTACAGGGATCAAGAGACCCAGTACTTC. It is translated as CASSLYRDQETQYF.

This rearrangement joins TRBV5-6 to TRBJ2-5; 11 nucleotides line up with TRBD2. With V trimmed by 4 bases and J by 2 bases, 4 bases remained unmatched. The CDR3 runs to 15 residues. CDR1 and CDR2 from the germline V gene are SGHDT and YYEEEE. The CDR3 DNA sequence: TGTGCCAGCAGCCGCGGGACTAGCGGTCAAGAGACCCAGTACTTC. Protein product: CASSRGTSGQETQYF.